The 13 T cell receptor beta chains below come from one sample, sequenced in a study of regulatory T cells in long-lasting Graves disease. The time point is: newly diagnosed GD, antithyroid drugs for less than 3 months. Construction of the TCR library relied on RNA isolated from PBMCs. Building of the TCR beta libraries involved iRepertoire HTBI primers and Arm-PCR of CDR3 regions. TCRdb reprocessed the multiplex PCR reads via MiXCR and lists one record per CDR3 protein. The sample records hundreds of thousands of distinct CDR3 sequences, 16% being singletons. These same records also appear under a second study, on T cells in Graves' hyperthyroidism and ophthalmopathy.

The sample in question was peripheral blood mononuclear cells (PBMCs), obtained at new diagnosis, from a patient treated with antithyroid drugs. These TCRs come from a man aged 35-49 years with Graves disease.

The sample holds many counts of this clonotype. The J gene is TRBJ1-1, the V gene TRBV4-3; maybe TRBD1 (6 bases). With 2 bases removed from V and 0 bases from J, the gap between germline ends came to 10 bases. This CDR3 is built from 15 residues. Germline CDR1 and CDR2: LGHNA and YSLEER. The CDR3 DNA reads TGCGCCAGCAGCCAATCCGGGACATTGAACACTGAAGCTTTCTTT. Translating it yields CASSQSGTLNTEAFF.

The V call is TRBV27, the J call TRBJ2-2; unclear D gene. CDR1 and CDR2 (germline): MNHEY, SMNVEV (reference sequence). Trimming cost V 3 bases and J 6 bases, with 11 bases left between them. CDR3 length equals 14 residues. The CDR3 reads CASSFGLGAGELFF. The CDR3 nucleotides read TGTGCCAGCAGTTTCGGGCTTGGGGCCGGGGAGCTGTTTTTT.

This clonotype occurred many times. The chain employs TRBV7-8 and TRBJ2-2; 7 bases fit TRBD1. Germline CDR1 SGHVS, CDR2 FQNEAQ. V lost 6 bases and J lost 5; bases outside the gene matches: 15. The CDR3 runs 17 residues. The CDR3 spells CASRDTRVKQGTGELFF. The CDR3 DNA reads as TGTGCCAGCAGGGACACGCGTGTTAAACAGGGGACCGGGGAGCTGTTTTTT.

This clonotype was counted only a few times. V gene TRBV9 combines with J gene TRBJ2-3, with D hard to call. Germline-derived CDR1 and CDR2 are SGDLS and YYNGEE. The CDR3 spans 14 residues. V lost 0 bases to trimming and J lost 2 bases, with 7 bases between them. For the CDR3, the DNA is TGTGCCAGCAGCGTAGGCCCATACACAGATACGCAGTATTTT. Protein sequence: CASSVGPYTDTQYF. Based on the CDR3 plus reference TRBV9 and TRBJ2-3, the full variable domain is DSGVTQTPKHLITATGQRVTLRCSPRSGDLSVYWYQQSLDQGLQFLIQYYNGEERAKGNILERFSAQQFPDLHSELNLSSLELGDSALYFCASSVGPYTDTQYFGPGTRLTVL.

There are many counts of this clonotype. The rearrangement uses TRBV12-3 or TRBV12-4 and TRBJ1-5; D not certain. Deletions cut 6 bases from V and 4 bases from J, with 19 bases between. There are 16 residues in the CDR3. The CDR3 DNA reads as TGTGCCAGCAGGCCGGACCCTTCCTTGAGGAATCAGCCCCAGCATTTT. Its protein product is CASRPDPSLRNQPQHF.

This clonotype has at least ten counts. The chain recombines TRBV18 with TRBJ2-7; no firm D call. With 6 bases removed from V and 0 bases from J, the gap between germline ends came to 12 bases. Germline assignment: CDR1 KGHSH and CDR2 LQKENI. The length of the CDR3 is 14 residues. CDR3 DNA: TGTGCCAGCTCTCAACAAGCGAACTCCTACGAGCAGTACTTC. Translating it yields CASSQQANSYEQYF.

This clonotype appeared a few times. V usage is TRBV7-9 and J usage is TRBJ2-4; the match to TRBD1 covers 8 bases. Germline CDR1 SEHNR, CDR2 FQNEAQ (reference sequence). The CDR3 contains 14 residues. The V gene end was trimmed by 2 bases and the J gene end by 8 bases; junction bases not matched to a gene: 5. The CDR3 protein is CASSLRGQGDIQYF. The CDR3 DNA reads as TGTGCCAGCAGCTTAAGAGGACAGGGTGACATTCAGTACTTC.

Ten or more counts support this clonotype. This chain links TRBV30 with TRBJ2-3; D is ambiguous. Germline V CDR1 and CDR2: GTSNPN, SVGIG (reference sequence). The CDR3 contains 15 residues. Trimming left V 0 bases short and J 1 base short, with 11 bases between. CDR3 DNA: TGTGCCTGGAGTGTACCGGGCCTGGGCACAGATACGCAGTATTTT. Translated, it gives CAWSVPGLGTDTQYF.

There are many counts of this clonotype. The rearrangement uses TRBV28 and TRBJ1-5; 8 nucleotides align to TRBD1. CDR1 MDHEN and CDR2 SYDVKM come from the germline V gene. The J segment lost 5 bases and the V segment lost 6 bases, leaving 9 bases of the junction unmatched. The CDR3 extends over 15 amino acids. This chain's CDR3 is CASRSPTGGHQPQHF. CDR3 sequence (DNA): TGTGCCAGCAGGAGTCCTACAGGGGGGCATCAGCCCCAGCATTTT.

This clonotype occurred many times. CDR3 in DNA: TGTGCCAGCAGCCCTAACCACGGACTCCGGTCGGGAGAGACCCAGTACTTC. This codes for CASSPNHGLRSGETQYF. The chain combines TRBV28 with TRBJ2-5; possible D gene TRBD2, 5 bases. Germline assignment: CDR1 MDHEN and CDR2 SYDVKM. V was pared by 6 bases and J by 4 bases, with 24 bases between. The CDR3 covers 17 residues.

This clonotype was observed many times. The chain uses TRBV5-1 and TRBJ2-7; 9 bases fit TRBD1. The CDR3 sequence is 14 residues long. V was pared by 2 bases and J by 3 bases, with 3 bases of the junction left unmatched. In germline, CDR1 is SGHRS, CDR2 YFSETQ. In DNA, the CDR3 is TGCGCCAGCAGCTTCGGACAGGGGTTCTACGAGCAGTACTTC. It codes for CASSFGQGFYEQYF.

The J gene is TRBJ2-3, the V gene TRBV3-1, with 9 bases fitting TRBD2. The ends lost 0 bases at V and 6 bases at J; junction bases unmatched: 7. The CDR3 has 16 residues. Germline V gene lookup returns CDR1 LGHDT and CDR2 YNNKEL (reference sequence). CDR3 bases: TGTGCCAGCAGCCAAGATCTGCGGGGGGGCCTGGATACGCAGTATTTT. Encoded protein: CASSQDLRGGLDTQYF.

This clonotype occurred many times. CDR3 sequence: CASSLGPQRYEQYF. The CDR3 DNA reads TGTGCCAGCAGTTTAGGCCCTCAAAGGTACGAGCAGTACTTC. The J gene is TRBJ2-7, the V gene TRBV12-3 or TRBV12-4; D remains unclear. V was shortened by 1 base and J by 4 bases, with 11 bases between the two germline ends. The CDR3 sequence is 14 residues long.